The 22 T cell receptor beta chains listed next were all sequenced from one sample in a study of shared clonotypes between healthy human individuals. Profiling relied on immunoSEQ multiplex PCR, and the TCRdb table lists in-frame clones only, not all of them. The table shows under 1,100,000 clones, with more than 65% occurring only once. The sequenced sample was memory CD4+ T cells sorted from blood. This sample's subset: CD45RA-negative fraction. The origin of the receptors is a man aged 18 to 29 in good health.

The chain recombines TRBV30 with TRBJ1-1; no reliable D call. Per germline, CDR1 GTSNPN and CDR2 SVGIG (reference sequence). The length of the CDR3 is 13 residues. V was clipped by 5 bases and J by 1 base, with 11 bases between them. The CDR3 loop is CAWHRLGNTEAFF. In DNA, the CDR3 is TGTGCCTGGCACCGCCTAGGGAACACTGAAGCTTTCTTT.

The rearrangement joins TRBV10-2 to TRBJ1-6; D might be TRBD1 (6 bases). This CDR3 region has 17 residues. V was cut by 5 bases and J by 9 bases, with 23 bases left in between. Germline V gene data show CDR1 as WSHSY and CDR2 as SAAADI. The CDR3 spells CASSPPVSGHTTSPLHF. CDR3 sequence (DNA): TGCGCCAGCAGTCCCCCTGTCTCGGGACACACCACTTCACCCCTCCACTTT.

V usage is TRBV2 and J usage is TRBJ2-3; 7 bases match TRBD2. The trim removed 6 bases at V and 8 bases at J, leaving 14 bases unmatched. The germline gives CDR1 SNHLY, CDR2 FYNNEI. CDR3 size: 15 residues. CDR3 residues: CASRASSGGSGTQYF. The CDR3 DNA is TGTGCCAGCAGAGCATCTTCGGGGGGATCCGGTACGCAGTATTTT.

V and J are TRBV28 and TRBJ1-6; D possibly corresponds to TRBD1 (5 bases). The CDR3 is 14 amino acids. V gave up 2 bases and J gave up 10 bases, with 12 bases separating them. The germline CDR1 and CDR2 sequences are MDHEN and SYDVKM. Here the CDR3 DNA reads TGTGCCAGCAGTTTACAGGGTGATGAATCACCCCTCCACTTT. It encodes CASSLQGDESPLHF. The variable domain in full, completed from reference TRBV28 and TRBJ1-6, reads DVKVTQSSRYLVKRTGEKVFLECVQDMDHENMFWYRQDPGLGLRLIYFSYDVKMKEKGDIPEGYSVSREKKERFSLILESASTNQTSMYLCASSLQGDESPLHFGNGTRLTVT.

V is TRBV6-6 and J is TRBJ2-1, with D maybe TRBD1 (5 bases). V gave up 2 bases and J gave up 4 bases, with 12 bases separating them. Per germline, CDR1 MNHNY and CDR2 SVGAGI (reference sequence). CDR3 size: 15 residues. CDR3 sequence: CASSYGAPVYNEQFF. The DNA of the CDR3 is TGTGCCAGCAGTTACGGGGCGCCGGTGTACAATGAGCAGTTCTTC.

This clone was observed a single time. The V gene is TRBV28, the J gene TRBJ1-2; no firm D call. Germline loops: CDR1 MDHEN, CDR2 SYDVKM. Trimming removed 4 bases from V and 4 bases from J, with 16 bases in between. This CDR3 spans 15 amino acids. The CDR3 sequence: CASSSPPELRYGYTF. The CDR3 coding sequence is TGTGCCAGCAGTTCACCTCCGGAGCTACGCTATGGCTACACCTTC.

This chain uses TRBV5-4 with TRBJ2-5; 10 positions agree with TRBD1. Germline-derived CDR1 and CDR2 are SGHNT and YYREEE (reference sequence). The CDR3 totals 14 residues. The V gene end was trimmed by 6 bases and the J gene end by 2 bases; junction bases not matched to a gene: 4. The CDR3 nucleotides read TGTGCCAGCATGCTGGACAGGGGGCAAGAGACCCAGTACTTC. It yields the protein CASMLDRGQETQYF.

The chain joins TRBV7-3 to TRBJ2-7; D gene ambiguous. Between the trimmed V and J ends, which lost 4 bases and 7 bases, there was a span of 11 bases. Germline lookup yields CDR1 SGHTA and CDR2 FQGTGA. CDR3 length equals 12 residues. The CDR3 protein is CASSSLPGEQYF. The CDR3 DNA is TGTGCCAGCAGCTCTCTACCTGGGGAGCAGTACTTC. Based on the CDR3 plus reference TRBV7-3 and TRBJ2-7, the full variable domain is GAGVSQTPSNKVTEKGKYVELRCDPISGHTALYWYRQSLGQGPEFLIYFQGTGAADDSGLPNDRFFAVRPEGSVSTLKIQRTERGDSAVYLCASSSLPGEQYFGPGTRLTVT.

V usage is TRBV6-5 and J usage is TRBJ1-1; D is possibly TRBD1 (5 bases). Trimming took off 6 bases at V and 1 base at J, with 6 bases between the two ends. This CDR3 spans 12 amino acids. Germline V lookup: CDR1 MNHEY, CDR2 SVGAGI. CDR3 in DNA: TGTGCCAGCAGAGGGGCGAACACTGAAGCTTTCTTT. Translating it yields CASRGANTEAFF.

About this clone: This same CDR3 is encoded by further DNA sequences in the sample. This chain uses TRBV6-6 with TRBJ2-3; 9 bases are shared with TRBD2. The CDR3 loop spans 15 amino acids. V lost 5 bases and J lost 0; bases outside the gene matches: 3. Per the germline V gene, CDR1 is MNHNY and CDR2 is SVGAGI (reference sequence). As DNA, the CDR3 is TGTGCCAGCAGTAGCGGGGGGAGTAGCACAGATACGCAGTATTTT. It encodes CASSSGGSSTDTQYF.

The chain uses TRBV6-6 and TRBJ2-7; TRBD2 matches at 8 bases. The germline V gene has CDR1 MNHNY and CDR2 SVGAGI (reference sequence). Trimming at V came to 2 bases and at J to 3 bases, leaving 6 bases not matched to a gene. CDR3 length: 15 amino acids. Here the CDR3 reads CASSYPGRGVYEQYF. The DNA of the CDR3 is TGTGCCAGCAGTTACCCGGGGCGGGGGGTCTACGAGCAGTACTTC.

The chain is built from TRBV5-6 and TRBJ2-5; 9 nucleotides line up with TRBD1. With V trimmed by 5 bases and J by 3 bases, 8 bases remained unmatched. CDR3 length: 15 amino acids. From germline, CDR1 is SGHDT and CDR2 YYEEEE. CDR3 in DNA: TGTGCCAGCAGGGGGACAGGGCGACTTGAAGAGACCCAGTACTTC. It specifies CASRGTGRLEETQYF.

The rearrangement joins TRBV15 to TRBJ2-1; TRBD1 matches 11 bases. The germline V gene encodes CDR1 LNHNV and CDR2 YYDKDF (reference sequence). V dropped 4 bases and J dropped 5; count of bases not matched to a gene: 4. The CDR3 runs to 15 residues. CDR3 sequence (DNA): TGTGCCACCAGCAACCGGGACAGGGGGGACAATGAGCAGTTCTTC. Translated: CATSNRDRGDNEQFF.

This chain connects TRBV28 to TRBJ2-3; 11 bases align to TRBD1. The CDR3 is made up of 15 amino acids. The junction had 6 bases not matched to a gene; V was cut back by 4 bases and J by 6 bases. Looked up from germline, CDR1 is MDHEN and CDR2 is SYDVKM. The CDR3 region has the DNA TGTGCCAGCAGTTCCGGGACAGGGGGTACTGATACGCAGTATTTT. Amino acids: CASSSGTGGTDTQYF.

The genes are TRBV7-9 and TRBJ1-6; D ambiguous. CDR3 length equals 14 residues. CDR1 and CDR2 (germline): SEHNR, FQNEAQ (reference sequence). Deletions cut 5 bases from V and 9 bases from J, with 14 bases between. The CDR3: CASSRIQRVSPLHF. The CDR3 bases are TGTGCCAGCAGCCGGATCCAACGGGTTTCACCCCTCCACTTT.

Of note for this clone: Other DNA sequences in this sample translate to the same CDR3. The chain links TRBV5-6 to TRBJ2-5, with D hard to call. V lost 2 bases to trimming and J lost 5 bases, with 10 bases between them. Germline-derived CDR1 and CDR2 are SGHDT and YYEEEE. The length of the CDR3 is 13 residues. This chain's CDR3 is CASSFPLQETQYF. The CDR3 DNA reads as TGTGCCAGCAGCTTCCCGTTGCAGGAGACCCAGTACTTC.

Details on this clone: Other DNA sequences in this sample translate to the same CDR3. This chain uses TRBV7-8 with TRBJ2-5, with D unclear. V was shortened by 3 bases and J by 2 bases, with 7 bases between the two germline ends. Per the germline V gene, CDR1 is SGHVS and CDR2 is FQNEAQ. The CDR3 runs to 13 residues. As DNA, the CDR3 is TGTGCCAGCAGCTTTGGCCAGCAAGAGACCCAGTACTTC. It translates to CASSFGQQETQYF.

V usage is TRBV5-1 and J usage is TRBJ2-2; 7 bases align to TRBD2. The CDR3 runs to 14 residues. CDR1 and CDR2 from the germline V gene are SGHRS and YFSETQ. The V gene end was trimmed by 3 bases and the J gene end by 3 bases; junction bases not matched to a gene: 2. CDR3 in amino acids: CASSSGLYTGELFF. Written as DNA, the CDR3 is TGCGCCAGCAGCTCGGGACTATACACCGGGGAGCTGTTTTTT.

This chain connects TRBV7-2 to TRBJ2-3, with D unresolved. The germline V and J ends were trimmed by 3 bases and 1 base, with 8 bases remaining between them. From germline, CDR1 is SGHTA and CDR2 FQGNSA. The CDR3 runs to 14 residues. The CDR3 bases are TGTGCCAGCAGCTTGGCTAGGCGCACAGATACGCAGTATTTT. It codes for CASSLARRTDTQYF. Full variable domain (rest looked up from reference TRBV7-2 and TRBJ2-3): GAGVSQSPSNKVTEKGKDVELRCDPISGHTALYWYRQSLGQGLEFLIYFQGNSAPDKSGLPSDRFSAERTGGSVSTLTIQRTQQEDSAVYLCASSLARRTDTQYFGPGTRLTVL.

Comments on this clone: Germline is not matched at one junction end, which may reflect a read error. Other DNA sequences in the same sample also yield this CDR3. The gene calls are TRBV5-1 and TRBJ2-6, with no clear D. The CDR3 has 15 amino acids. The germline V gene encodes CDR1 SGHRS and CDR2 YFSETQ. CDR3 in amino acids: CASSFSNSGANVLTF. The CDR3 DNA reads as TGTGCCAGCAGCTTTTCGAACTCTGGGGCCAACGTCCTGACTTTC.

V usage is TRBV5-5 and J usage is TRBJ2-3; D ambiguous. CDR3 length: 13 amino acids. Germline lookup yields CDR1 SGHKS and CDR2 YYEKEE (reference sequence). V was trimmed by 2 bases and J by 7 bases, leaving 11 bases between them. Here the CDR3 DNA reads TGTGCCAGCAGCTTTGACGGTCGTAATACGCAGTATTTT. This encodes CASSFDGRNTQYF.

The chain employs TRBV5-1 and TRBJ1-6; a weak D match, TRBD1 (5 bases). V shed 3 bases and J shed 7 bases, with 8 bases lying between them. This CDR3 has 13 amino acids. Germline values: CDR1 SGHRS, CDR2 YFSETQ. The CDR3 nucleotides read TGCGCCAGCAGCTCGACAGAGAATTCACCCCTCCACTTT. This gives the protein CASSSTENSPLHF.